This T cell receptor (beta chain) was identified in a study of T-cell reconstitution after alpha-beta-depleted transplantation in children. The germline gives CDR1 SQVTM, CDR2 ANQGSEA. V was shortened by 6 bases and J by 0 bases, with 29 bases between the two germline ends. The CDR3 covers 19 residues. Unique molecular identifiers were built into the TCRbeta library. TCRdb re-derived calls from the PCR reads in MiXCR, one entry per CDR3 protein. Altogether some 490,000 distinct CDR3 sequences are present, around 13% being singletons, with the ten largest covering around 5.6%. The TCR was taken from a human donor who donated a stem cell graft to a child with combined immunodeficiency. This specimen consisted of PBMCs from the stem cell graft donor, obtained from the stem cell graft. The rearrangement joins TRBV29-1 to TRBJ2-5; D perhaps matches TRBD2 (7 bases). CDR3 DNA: TGCAGCGTCCTCTCTTTTGGGCGGGGCGGGGGCCCGTACCAAGAGACCCAGTACTTC. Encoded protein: CSVLSFGRGGGPYQETQYF. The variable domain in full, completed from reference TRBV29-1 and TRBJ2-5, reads SAVISQKPSRDICQRGTSLTIQCQVDSQVTMMFWYRQQPGQSLTLIATANQGSEATYESGFVIDKFPISRPNLTFSTLTVSNMSPEDSSIYLCSVLSFGRGGGPYQETQYFGPGTRLLVL.